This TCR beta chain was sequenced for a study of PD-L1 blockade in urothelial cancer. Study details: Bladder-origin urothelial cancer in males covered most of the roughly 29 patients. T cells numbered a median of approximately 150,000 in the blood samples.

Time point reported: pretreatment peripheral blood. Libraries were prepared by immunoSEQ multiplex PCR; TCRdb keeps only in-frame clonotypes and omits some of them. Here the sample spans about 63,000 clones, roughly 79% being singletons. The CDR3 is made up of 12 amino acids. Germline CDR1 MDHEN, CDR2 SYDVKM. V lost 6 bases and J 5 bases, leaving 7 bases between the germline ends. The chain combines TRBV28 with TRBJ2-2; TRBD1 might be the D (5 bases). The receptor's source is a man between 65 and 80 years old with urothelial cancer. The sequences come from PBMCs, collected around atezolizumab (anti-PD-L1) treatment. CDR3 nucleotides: TGTGCCAGCAGACAGGTTACCGGGGAGCTGTTTTTT. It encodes CASRQVTGELFF.